This T cell receptor beta chain emerged from a study of cytomegalovirus exposure and HLA in healthy donors. This CDR3 spans 15 amino acids. Trimming removed 4 bases at V and 0 bases at J, with 12 bases between. Germline assignment: CDR1 MGHRA and CDR2 YSYEKL. Study-wide results and limits: Researchers had no immune exposure information except CMV serostatus available. Sequencing probably produced one cluster of sequence variants that were highly shared. In a later analysis, TCR beta V- and J-gene trimming was associated with a missense DCLRE1C variant.

The PCR was carried out with 60 Vbeta primers and 13 Jbeta primers. In the source study's methods: Unique TCR beta chains totaled around 86 million in a later count, with approximately 11 million of them shared. Some clones are missing from TCRdb's copy, which holds only in-frame ones; the method was immunoSEQ multiplex PCR. The V and J calls and the clone size are those of that table, but D and trimming were determined from the DNA. Of 90,000 to 100,000 clones listed, about four fifths are singletons. As for this clone: Its antigen remains unknown.

The genes are TRBV4-1 and TRBJ1-2, with TRBD1 as a possible D gene (6 bases). The sample consisted of PBMCs. This sequence was found in a middle-aged woman in good health and CMV-seronegative. CDR3 coding DNA: TGCGCCAGCAGCCTTGGGACACTGGCTAACTATGGCTACACCTTC. Its translation: CASSLGTLANYGYTF.